A selection of T cell receptor beta chains follows, all from one sample in a study of CD8 T cells in Susac syndrome. TCRdb re-derived calls from the immunoSEQ multiplex PCR reads in MiXCR, one entry per CDR3 protein. The data hold about 120,000 distinct CDR3 sequences, with around 94% observed a single time. The sequenced sample consisted of CD4+ T cells from PBMCs. These receptors were taken from a human donor with multiple sclerosis. Each CDR3 is given with its conserved first and last residue. The order of the fields is CDR3 DNA, CDR3 protein, J gene, V gene, D gene, clone size. D genes are given only for firm matches. Size tells how often a clone was seen (once, few, many) or the class of an expanded clone, and some rows leave it out.

CDR3 DNA: TGCGCCAGCAGTCGATGGGACGGCTCCTACGAGCAGTACTTC
CDR3 protein: CASSRWDGSYEQYF
J gene: TRBJ2-7
V gene: TRBV23-1
D gene: -
clone size: -

CDR3 DNA: TGTGCCAGCAGCTTAGCTGGTAATAGCAATCAGCCCCAGCATTTT
CDR3 protein: CASSLAGNSNQPQHF
J gene: TRBJ1-5
V gene: TRBV11-3
D gene: -
clone size: -

CDR3 DNA: TGCAGCGTTGTTGCCCGACGAAGCCAAGAGACCCAGTACTTC
CDR3 protein: CSVVARRSQETQYF
J gene: TRBJ2-5
V gene: TRBV29-1
D gene: -
clone size: -

CDR3 DNA: TGTGCCAGCAGTTACGGTATCCGGGATCACTATGGCTACACCTTC
CDR3 protein: CASSYGIRDHYGYTF
J gene: TRBJ1-2
V gene: TRBV6-2/TRBV6-3
D gene: -
clone size: once

CDR3 DNA: TGTGCCAGCAGCCAAGTGGGGGGACTGTTCACAGATACGCAGTATTTT
CDR3 protein: CASSQVGGLFTDTQYF
J gene: TRBJ2-3
V gene: TRBV13
D gene: -
clone size: -

CDR3 DNA: TGTGCCAGCACCTTAACATCCCTTGGCACTGAAGCTTTCTTT
CDR3 protein: CASTLTSLGTEAFF
J gene: TRBJ1-1
V gene: TRBV28
D gene: -
clone size: -

CDR3 DNA: TGTGCCAGTAGTACCCGACAGGGGGATGGCTACACCTTC
CDR3 protein: CASSTRQGDGYTF
J gene: TRBJ1-2
V gene: TRBV19
D gene: TRBD1
clone size: -

CDR3 DNA: TGTGCCAGCAGTTTCGGGGACTACGAGCAGTACTTC
CDR3 protein: CASSFGDYEQYF
J gene: TRBJ2-7
V gene: TRBV28
D gene: -
clone size: once

CDR3 DNA: TGTGCCAGCAGCGTAGGTAGCACAGATACGCAGTATTTT
CDR3 protein: CASSVGSTDTQYF
J gene: TRBJ2-3
V gene: TRBV9
D gene: -
clone size: -

CDR3 DNA: TGTGCCAGCTCACCACGTGGCGCGAAGGCGTTGCAAACGAACACCGGGGAGCTGTTTTTT
CDR3 protein: CASSPRGAKALQTNTGELFF
J gene: TRBJ2-2
V gene: TRBV18
D gene: -
clone size: -

CDR3 DNA: TGTGCCAGCAGTTTAATCGGGGGGAATTCACCCCTCCACTTT
CDR3 protein: CASSLIGGNSPLHF
J gene: TRBJ1-6
V gene: TRBV12-3/TRBV12-4
D gene: -
clone size: -

CDR3 DNA: TGTGCCAGCAGCTTAGCCTCCGGGGGGCTTTCGGTCTACGAGCAGTACTTC
CDR3 protein: CASSLASGGLSVYEQYF
J gene: TRBJ2-7
V gene: TRBV7-9
D gene: -
clone size: -

CDR3 DNA: TGCAGCGTTACAGGACCGTATGAAGCTTTCTTT
CDR3 protein: CSVTGPYEAFF
J gene: TRBJ1-1
V gene: TRBV29-1
D gene: -
clone size: -

CDR3 DNA: TGTGCCAGCAGCCAAGTTGTAAACCAAGAGACCCAGTACTTC
CDR3 protein: CASSQVVNQETQYF
J gene: TRBJ2-5
V gene: TRBV3-1
D gene: -
clone size: -

CDR3 DNA: TGTGCCAGCTCACCCTCCTTGGCTGCTAGCGGGGAATACTACGAGCAGTACTTC
CDR3 protein: CASSPSLAASGEYYEQYF
J gene: TRBJ2-7
V gene: TRBV18
D gene: TRBD2
clone size: -

CDR3 DNA: TGTGCCAGCAGCCGGGGCCCAGGGAATCAGCCCCAGCATTTT
CDR3 protein: CASSRGPGNQPQHF
J gene: TRBJ1-5
V gene: TRBV12-3/TRBV12-4
D gene: -
clone size: -